Below, one T cell receptor beta chain is given with its context. A quantity of about 0.5 to 1 ug RNA underwent reverse transcription using random hexamers. TCRdb fed the immunoSEQ multiplex PCR reads into MiXCR, producing one record per CDR3 protein. The repertoire includes about 140,000 distinct CDR3 sequences, 90% to 97% of them detected once, and 0.065% to 0.1% sits in the top ten. The CDR3 loop spans 16 amino acids. The ends were cut back, 0 bases at V and 0 bases at J, with 9 bases in the middle. The sample originates from a study of CD8 T cells in Susac syndrome. Sequenced input: CD4+ T cells from PBMCs. This sequence was found in a human donor with Susac syndrome. The genes are TRBV23-1 and TRBJ2-4; D is possibly TRBD2 (5 bases). TRBV23-1 is an open reading frame whose function is uncertain. CDR3 region: CASSQSRRGAKNIQYF. The CDR3 region has the DNA TGCGCCAGCAGTCAATCGAGACGGGGAGCCAAAAACATTCAGTACTTC.